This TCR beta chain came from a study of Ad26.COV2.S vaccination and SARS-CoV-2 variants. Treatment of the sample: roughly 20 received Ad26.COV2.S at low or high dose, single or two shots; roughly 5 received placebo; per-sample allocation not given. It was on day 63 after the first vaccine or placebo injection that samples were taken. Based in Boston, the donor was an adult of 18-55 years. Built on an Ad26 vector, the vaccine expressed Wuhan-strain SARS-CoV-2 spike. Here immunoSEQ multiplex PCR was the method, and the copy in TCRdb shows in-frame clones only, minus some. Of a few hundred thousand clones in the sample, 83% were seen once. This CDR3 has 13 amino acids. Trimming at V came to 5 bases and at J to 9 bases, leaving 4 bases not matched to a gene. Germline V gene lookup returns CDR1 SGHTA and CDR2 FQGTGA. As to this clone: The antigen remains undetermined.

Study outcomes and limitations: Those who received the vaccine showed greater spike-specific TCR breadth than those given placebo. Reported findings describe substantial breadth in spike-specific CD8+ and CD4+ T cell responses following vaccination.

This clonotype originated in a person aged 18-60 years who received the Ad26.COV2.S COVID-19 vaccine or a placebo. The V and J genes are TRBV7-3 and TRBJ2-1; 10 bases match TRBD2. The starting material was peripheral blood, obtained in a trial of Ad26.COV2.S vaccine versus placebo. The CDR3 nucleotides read TGTGCCAGCAGCCCTAGCGGGGGAGGTGAGCAGTTCTTC. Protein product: CASSPSGGGEQFF.